The subject of this entry is one T cell receptor (beta chain). The data belong to a study of CD8 T cells in Susac syndrome. Random hexamers served to reverse transcribe about 0.5 to 1 ug RNA. TCRdb redid the calling of the immunoSEQ multiplex PCR reads with MiXCR, one entry per CDR3 protein. The data show about 210,000 distinct CDR3 sequences, approximately 95% seen once. With 6 bases clipped from V and 0 bases from J, the junction kept 4 bases outside the gene matches. This CDR3 comprises 14 residues. The receptor comes from a human donor with multiple sclerosis. Specimen: CD4+ T cells from PBMCs. This chain uses TRBV12-3 or TRBV12-4 with TRBJ1-1; 7 bases line up with TRBD1. The CDR3 coding sequence is TGTGCCAGCAGGAAGACAGGGATGAACACTGAAGCTTTCTTT. It translates to CASRKTGMNTEAFF.